This TCR beta chain is drawn from a study of shared clonotypes between healthy human individuals. Findings and caveats of the study: Among non-shared clonotypes, generation probabilities were lower than among those shared by all four donors.

The data were produced by immunoSEQ multiplex PCR, yet TCRdb's version contains in-frame clones alone and is incomplete. The profile covers about 1 million clones, with about three quarters appearing a single time and about 1.5% taken by the ten largest. Of note for this clone: What it binds is not known.

The CDR3 consists of 15 residues. The germline gives CDR1 SGHRS, CDR2 YFSETQ. The junction had 5 bases not matched to a gene; V was cut back by 6 bases and J by 2 bases. Sequenced: memory CD4+ T cells sorted from blood. Subset of the sample: CD45RA-negative fraction. V is TRBV5-1 and J is TRBJ2-3, with 11 bases that match TRBD2. This clonotype was sampled from a man aged 18-30 years in good health. As DNA, the CDR3 is TGCGCCAGCATTAGCGGGGGGGCCGACACAGATACGCAGTATTTT. Amino acid sequence: CASISGGADTDTQYF.